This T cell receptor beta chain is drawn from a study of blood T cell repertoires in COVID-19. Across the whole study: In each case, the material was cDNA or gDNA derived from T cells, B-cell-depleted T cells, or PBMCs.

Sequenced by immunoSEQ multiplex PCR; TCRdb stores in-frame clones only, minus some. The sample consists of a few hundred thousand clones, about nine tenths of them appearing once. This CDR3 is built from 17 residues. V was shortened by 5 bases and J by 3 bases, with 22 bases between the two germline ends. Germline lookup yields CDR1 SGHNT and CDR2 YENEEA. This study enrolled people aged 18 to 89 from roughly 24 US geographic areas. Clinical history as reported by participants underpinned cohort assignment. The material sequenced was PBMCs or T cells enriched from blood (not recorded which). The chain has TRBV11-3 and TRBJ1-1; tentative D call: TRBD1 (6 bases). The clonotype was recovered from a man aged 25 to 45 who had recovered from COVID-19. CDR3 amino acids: CASSPTGFRAGDTEAFF. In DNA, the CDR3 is TGTGCCAGCAGCCCAACAGGGTTCCGGGCTGGAGACACTGAAGCTTTCTTT.